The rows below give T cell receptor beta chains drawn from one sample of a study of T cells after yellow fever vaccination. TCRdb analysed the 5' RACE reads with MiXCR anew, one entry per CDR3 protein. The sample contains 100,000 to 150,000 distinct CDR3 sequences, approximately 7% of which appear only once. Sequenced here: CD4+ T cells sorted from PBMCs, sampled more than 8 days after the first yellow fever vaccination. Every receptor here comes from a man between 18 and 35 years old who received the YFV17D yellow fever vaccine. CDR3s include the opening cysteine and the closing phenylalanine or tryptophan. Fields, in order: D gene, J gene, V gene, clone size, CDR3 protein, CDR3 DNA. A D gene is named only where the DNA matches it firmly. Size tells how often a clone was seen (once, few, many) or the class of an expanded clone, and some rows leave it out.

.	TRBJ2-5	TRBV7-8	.	CASSFHRAVETQYF	TGTGCCAGCAGCTTCCACAGGGCGGTCGAGACCCAGTACTTC
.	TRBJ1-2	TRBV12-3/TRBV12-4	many	CASSSGQRYGYTF	TGTGCCAGCAGTTCCGGACAACGATATGGCTACACCTTC
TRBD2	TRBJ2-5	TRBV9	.	CASGERGAEETQYF	TGTGCCAGCGGCGAGCGGGGGGCAGAAGAGACCCAGTACTTC
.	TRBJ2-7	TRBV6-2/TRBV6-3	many	CASSWGGNSYEQYF	TGTGCCAGCAGTTGGGGCGGCAACTCCTACGAGCAGTACTTC
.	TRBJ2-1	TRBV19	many	CASAWGRSYNEQFF	TGTGCCAGTGCATGGGGTCGCTCCTACAATGAGCAGTTCTTC
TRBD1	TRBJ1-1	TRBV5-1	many	CASSQRDRGFSEAFF	TGCGCCAGCAGCCAACGGGACAGGGGGTTTTCTGAAGCTTTCTTT
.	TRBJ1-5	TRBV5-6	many	CASSSNQPQHF	TGTGCCAGCAGCTCCAATCAGCCCCAGCATTTT
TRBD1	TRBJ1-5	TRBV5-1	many	CASSTTGVEQPQHF	TGCGCCAGCAGCACGACAGGGGTTGAGCAGCCCCAGCATTTT
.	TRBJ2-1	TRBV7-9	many	CASSLGQAHFF	TGTGCCAGCAGCTTAGGGCAGGCCCACTTCTTC
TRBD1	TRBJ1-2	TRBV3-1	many	CASSPFPGQGGPNYGYTF	TGTGCCAGCAGCCCCTTTCCGGGACAGGGGGGCCCTAACTATGGCTACACCTTC
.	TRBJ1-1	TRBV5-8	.	CASSPAPDKPTEAFF	TGTGCCAGCAGCCCGGCACCAGACAAGCCTACTGAAGCTTTCTTT
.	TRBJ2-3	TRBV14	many	CASSQDWTGSQYF	TGTGCCAGCAGCCAAGATTGGACGGGATCGCAGTATTTT
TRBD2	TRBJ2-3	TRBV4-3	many	CASSHRSGLGGGADTQYF	TGCGCCAGCAGCCACCGATCCGGACTAGGCGGGGGAGCAGATACGCAGTATTTT
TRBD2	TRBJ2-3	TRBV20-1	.	CSAHTTSGDTDTQYF	TGCAGTGCTCACACTACTAGCGGGGACACAGATACGCAGTATTTT
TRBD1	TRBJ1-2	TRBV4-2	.	CASSRPGQADLYGYTF	TGTGCCAGCAGCCGCCCCGGACAGGCCGACCTCTATGGCTACACCTTC
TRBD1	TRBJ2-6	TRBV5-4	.	CASNRGPLSGANVLTF	TGTGCCAGCAACAGGGGCCCGTTGTCTGGGGCCAACGTCCTGACTTTC
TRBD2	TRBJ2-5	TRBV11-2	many	CASSLVGGAPGETQYF	TGTGCCAGCAGCTTAGTCGGGGGGGCCCCCGGAGAGACCCAGTACTTC
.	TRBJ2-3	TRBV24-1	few	CATSDQLSTDTQYF	TGTGCCACCAGTGATCAGCTCAGCACAGATACGCAGTATTTT
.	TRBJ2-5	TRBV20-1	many	CSARKRRWETQYF	TGCAGTGCTAGAAAGCGCCGATGGGAGACCCAGTACTTC
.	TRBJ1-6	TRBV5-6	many	CASSSRGNSPLHF	TGTGCCAGCAGCTCGCGGGGTAATTCACCCCTCCACTTT
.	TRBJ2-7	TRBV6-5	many	CASSYPGRRYEQYF	TGTGCCAGCAGTTATCCAGGGAGGCGCTACGAGCAGTACTTC
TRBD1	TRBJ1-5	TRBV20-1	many	CSARDPQGAVVQPQHF	TGCAGTGCTAGGGACCCACAGGGGGCGGTGGTTCAGCCCCAGCATTTT
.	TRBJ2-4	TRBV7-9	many	CASSLQGVIQYF	TGTGCCAGCAGCTTACAGGGTGTCATTCAGTACTTC
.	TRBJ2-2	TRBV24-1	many	CATSGGVANTGELFF	TGTGCCACCAGTGGGGGAGTGGCGAACACCGGGGAGCTGTTTTTT
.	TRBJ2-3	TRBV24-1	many	CATSDLPSSSSTDTQYF	TGTGCCACCAGTGATTTGCCTAGCTCCTCTAGCACAGATACGCAGTATTTT